This TCR beta chain was captured by sequencing in a study of CD8 T cells in Susac syndrome. CD8+ and CD4+ T cells circulating in blood were sequenced for TCR beta. Healthy donors constituted the controls, which were matched for age and sex. The CDR3 is made up of 16 amino acids. Germline CDR1 is LGHDT and CDR2 is YNNKEL (reference sequence). Trimming shortened V by 3 bases and J by 3 bases, and 15 bases separated the two germline ends. Random hexamers were used to reverse transcribe an amount of roughly 0.45 to 1 ug RNA. The method of amplification for TCR beta CDR3 was immunoSEQ multiplex PCR, covering 54 Vbeta and 13 Jbeta. TCRdb re-called the immunoSEQ multiplex PCR reads through MiXCR, storing one row per CDR3 protein. This sample has about 130,000 distinct CDR3 sequences, with roughly 96% found just once.

The clonotype comes from a human donor in good health. The J gene is TRBJ2-1, the V gene TRBV3-1; TRBD1 is a possible D gene (7 bases). Sequencing was performed on CD4+ T cells from PBMCs. Written as DNA, the CDR3 is TGTGCCAGCAGCCATCCAGCAGGGGGGATCTACAATGAGCAGTTCTTC. As protein: CASSHPAGGIYNEQFF.